This T cell receptor beta chain was captured by sequencing in a study of radiation and T cells in renal cell carcinoma (dated by TCRdb to the early 2020s). Turning to the overall study: Samples came from a clinical trial, in which primary renal cell carcinomas received 15 Gy stereotactic body radiation therapy followed by nephrectomy 4 weeks later. A total of 50 or so samples underwent TCR beta sequencing, made up of around 26 tumors and some 27 peripheral blood samples. In the roughly 54 samples combined, 4,016,671 unique CDR3 nucleotide sequences were found, encoding about 2,700,000 unique CDR3 amino acid sequences. What the research found in general, with its limitations: Changes in the blood repertoire were not tracked past 4 weeks after treatment. An increase in top tumor clonotypes in blood was observed from baseline to 2 weeks post-radiation, followed by contraction by 4 weeks, which was taken to suggest transient expansion of tumor-resident clones. With a single-armed trial design, the study had no way to address how radiation dose or scheduling affects the TCR repertoire. No pretreatment tumor biopsies were available, so the baseline intratumoral presence of clonotypes could not be determined.

V lost 5 bases and J lost 3 bases; the stretch between them is 10 bases long. From a lookup of the germline V gene, CDR1 and CDR2 are SGHTA and FQGNSA. Inclusive of the bounding cysteine and phenylalanine, the CDR3 is 14 residues long. Only the CDR3 DNA stays, 42 bases, in frame from base 1. Details on this clone: Its antigen has not been determined. Per-base quality was not reported, and no clone a single base away is much larger than it.

Following the manufacturer's recommendations, the immunoSEQ kit was used to generate TCR beta libraries from genomic DNA. To prepare libraries, a first multiplex PCR with proprietary primers was run, followed by a second PCR that added unique barcodes, and a bead cleanup was done after each round. A positive control reaction and a negative control reaction, both provided in the kit, were run with every batch of samples. The final libraries were assessed on an Agilent 4200 TapeStation D1000 ScreenTape, pooled by volume, and quantified by qPCR. Sequencing ran on an Illumina NextSeq500 with a MidOutput 150-cycle cartridge, using 156 Read1 and 15 Index1 cycles with kit custom primers. The pooled library was loaded at approximately 1 pM, and about 21% PhiX control was spiked in. The study's processing was this. The vendor-processed data were analyzed in R, and a clonotype was defined as all T cells that share the same CDR3 nucleotide sequence. For clone abundance analyses, frequencies were normalized to the 10,000 most abundant clones in each sample. Public T cell clones, which averaged fewer than five per sample, were removed prior to analysis. A difference in abundance of at least 32-fold between compartments was used to define tumor-enriched and baseline blood-enriched clonotypes. A beta-binomial differential abundance model was used to identify clonotypes that expanded or contracted between blood time points. Tumor-blood repertoire similarity was measured with the Baroni-Urbani and Buser coefficient, and group comparisons used two-tailed Wilcoxon tests in R. TCRdb took this table from immuneACCESS and kept in-frame rearrangements with V and J called. Such tables lack part of the clones; where checked against another copy, unresolved V genes explain under half of the gap, and the rest is unexplained. That table furnishes V, J and clone size, whereas the DNA furnished D and trimming. In all, the sample holds tens of thousands of clones, and roughly 80% of those were seen once. The top ten hold about a third of the sample.

This specimen's time point label, interpreted: blood 2 weeks post-SBRT. Reading the label with the study, this specimen's treatment or condition is: 15 Gy SBRT to primary tumor, nephrectomy 4 weeks later. Serial peripheral blood from radiation-treated patients was sampled at baseline, 2 weeks and 4 weeks after SBRT to track tumor-enriched clonotypes. Renal cell carcinoma with clear cell pathology was present in all patients. The QIAamp DNA Blood Mini Kit (Qiagen) was used to prepare genomic DNA for TCR sequencing. The analyses included only samples that passed all quality control checks. This clonotype was obtained from a man between 60 and 75 years old with renal cell carcinoma. The chain was built from TRBV7-2 and TRBJ2-2, with the D call perhaps TRBD1 or TRBD2, as 5 bases match in each case. The sequenced sample was blood, obtained from a patient whose treatment included radiotherapy and nephrectomy. The DNA is TGTGCCAGCAGCACGGGGCGGGACACCGGGGAGCTGTTTTTT. Its protein reads: CASSTGRDTGELFF.